The 18 T cell receptor beta chains reported below all come from one sample, sequenced in a study of T cells in Graves' hyperthyroidism and ophthalmopathy. Amplification of TCR beta CDR3 regions was performed using RNA transcripts as template. Researchers ran a first-round RT-PCR on the TCR CDR3 using the HTBI primer set. TCRdb called the multiplex PCR reads again in MiXCR, with one record for every CDR3 protein. The data hold roughly 400,000 distinct CDR3 sequences, with 15% to 18% observed a single time. Sequenced input: blood. These receptors all stem from a woman in her late teens or twenties with Graves' hyperthyroidism that later progressed to Graves' ophthalmopathy.

V and J are TRBV20-1 and TRBJ2-5; 7 nucleotides align to TRBD1. This CDR3 is built from 16 residues. V lost 0 bases and J lost 3; bases outside the gene matches: 10. Germline loops: CDR1 DFQATT, CDR2 SNEGSKA (reference sequence). CDR3 bases: TGCAGTGCTAGAGAGACAGGGAGATCCCTCGAAGAGACCCAGTACTTC. Translation gives CSARETGRSLEETQYF.

This clonotype occurred many times. This chain links TRBV12-3 or TRBV12-4 with TRBJ2-5, with D possibly TRBD2 on 5 matching bases. The CDR3 runs 12 residues. V gave up 8 bases and J gave up 4 bases, with 11 bases separating them. CDR3 sequence reads: CASRGIPETQYF. The CDR3 DNA reads as TGTGCCAGCCGGGGTATCCCAGAGACCCAGTACTTC.

CDR3 amino acids: CSARVNRVYEQYF. CDR3 nucleotides: TGCAGTGCTAGAGTTAACAGGGTTTACGAGCAGTACTTC. The chain recombines TRBV20-1 with TRBJ2-7, with D possibly TRBD1 on 6 matching bases. The CDR3 consists of 13 residues. From germline, CDR1 is DFQATT and CDR2 SNEGSKA (reference sequence). With 1 base removed from V and 4 bases from J, the gap between germline ends came to 11 bases.

This clonotype was found a few times. The chain is built from TRBV11-3 and TRBJ2-1; 7 bases line up with TRBD2. CDR1 is SGHNT, CDR2 YENEEA, per germline. The CDR3 totals 15 residues. J lost 6 bases, V lost 1 base, and 6 bases had no gene match. The CDR3 DNA sequence: TGTGCCAGCAGCTTAGGAGCGGGAAGGGGCAATGAGCAGTTCTTC. It translates to CASSLGAGRGNEQFF.

In its sample, this clonotype was seen a few times. This chain connects TRBV6-1 to TRBJ2-3; D unresolved. Looked up from germline, CDR1 is MNHNS and CDR2 is SASEGT. V gave up 4 bases and J gave up 1 base, with 12 bases separating them. This CDR3 is built from 15 residues. Here the CDR3 DNA reads TGTGCCAGCAGTGCCTCGTCGGCGGGCACAGATACGCAGTATTTT. Protein: CASSASSAGTDTQYF.

The sample holds many counts of this clonotype. The chain combines TRBV15 with TRBJ1-1; unclear D gene. CDR1 is LNHNV and CDR2 is YYDKDF in the germline V gene (reference sequence). The CDR3 spans 16 residues. The V end was cut by 0 bases, the J end by 1 base, with 12 bases between. CDR3 sequence reads: CATSRDKWEGNTEAFF. The DNA of the CDR3 is TGTGCCACCAGCAGAGATAAGTGGGAGGGGAACACTGAAGCTTTCTTT.

The V call is TRBV28, the J call TRBJ2-7; 12 bases line up with TRBD2. This CDR3 comprises 12 residues. Germline CDR1 and CDR2: MDHEN and SYDVKM. With 8 bases clipped from V and 4 bases from J, the junction kept 0 bases outside the gene matches. CDR3 sequence (DNA): TGTGCCAGCCTAGCGGGAGGGTACGAGCAGTACTTC. Its protein product is CASLAGGYEQYF.

In its sample, this clonotype was seen a few times. The chain has TRBV6-2 or TRBV6-3 and TRBJ1-1; D is unclear. This CDR3 is built from 14 residues. CDR1 and CDR2 (germline): MNHEY, SVGEGT. V was cut by 3 bases and J by 5 bases, with 13 bases left in between. CDR3 nucleotide sequence: TGTGCCAGCAGTTATAAGGGCCAGTGGACTGAAGCTTTCTTT. Encoded protein: CASSYKGQWTEAFF.

This clonotype was counted between two and nine times. The CDR3 DNA reads as TGCAGTGCTAGAGATGGGACAGCACAGCGGGAGCAGTACTTC. Translating it yields CSARDGTAQREQYF. V usage is TRBV20-1 and J usage is TRBJ2-7, with 7 bases matching TRBD1. This CDR3 is built from 14 residues. J gave up 7 bases and V 0 bases, and 9 bases lay outside the gene matches. The V gene's germline CDR1 is DFQATT and CDR2 SNEGSKA (reference sequence).

This clonotype was found a few times. The CDR3 DNA reads TGTGCCAGCAGTTCAGGACTAGCGGGAGCCCACAATGAGCAGTTCTTC. As protein: CASSSGLAGAHNEQFF. The chain uses TRBV28 and TRBJ2-1; 13 bases fit TRBD2. Germline CDR1 reads MDHEN; CDR2 reads SYDVKM. The V and J ends lost 4 bases and 5 bases, in that order; junction bases with no gene match: 5. The CDR3 contains 16 residues.

The sample holds many counts of this clonotype. One end of the junction varies from germline; a read error may be responsible. V is TRBV7-9 and J is TRBJ2-3; 7 bases align to TRBD2. The CDR3 is 13 residues long. In germline, CDR1 is SEHNR, CDR2 FQNEAQ (reference sequence). In nucleotides, the CDR3 is TGTGCCAGCAGTTTAGGGAGGGGAGATACGCAGTATTTT. Protein: CASSLGRGDTQYF.

This clonotype was recorded at least ten times. V usage is TRBV28 and J usage is TRBJ2-7; weak D call: TRBD2 (6 bases). CDR1 is MDHEN, CDR2 SYDVKM, per germline. This CDR3 is built from 9 residues. V lost 10 bases and J lost 7, with 8 bases in between. For the CDR3, the DNA is TGTGCCACTGGGGGGGAGCAGTACTTC. As protein: CATGGEQYF. Looking up the rest from reference TRBV28 and TRBJ2-7 gives the full variable domain: DVKVTQSSRYLVKRTGEKVFLECVQDMDHENMFWYRQDPGLGLRLIYFSYDVKMKEKGDIPEGYSVSREKKERFSLILESASTNQTSMYLCATGGEQYFGPGTRLTVT.

This clonotype was recorded at least ten times. The rearrangement joins TRBV2 to TRBJ2-5; possibly TRBD1 for D (5 bases). V lost 5 bases, J lost 3 bases, and 10 bases lay in between. The CDR3 extends over 13 amino acids. Germline CDR1 SNHLY, CDR2 FYNNEI. The CDR3 sequence: CASSQGDEETQYF. CDR3 nucleotides: TGTGCCAGCAGTCAGGGCGACGAAGAGACCCAGTACTTC.

The V and J genes are TRBV7-9 and TRBJ2-3; D gene uncertain. The CDR3 contains 15 residues. Germline lookup yields CDR1 SEHNR and CDR2 FQNEAQ (reference sequence). The V end was cut by 5 bases, the J end by 3 bases, with 15 bases between. The CDR3 DNA reads as TGTGCCAGCAGCCGTGATGGGATTATTACAGATACGCAGTATTTT. This encodes CASSRDGIITDTQYF.

In the case of this clonotype: It may be a read error: a sequence one base away is much more abundant. V is TRBV28 and J is TRBJ2-7; D is unresolved. The J call is in doubt because the DNA end fits TRBJ2-1 better. The CDR3 is 12 amino acids. Looked up from germline, CDR1 is MDHEN and CDR2 is SYDVKM. CDR3 sequence (DNA): TGTGCCAGCAGCCCTGCGCTCTACGAGCAGTTCTTC. Amino acid sequence: CASSPALYEQFF.

The rearrangement joins TRBV24-1 to TRBJ2-7; D may be TRBD1 or TRBD2 (5 bases each). There are 14 residues in the CDR3. Germline V lookup: CDR1 KGHDR, CDR2 SFDVKD. Deletions cut 3 bases from V and 3 bases from J, with 11 bases between. The CDR3 DNA reads as TGTGCCACCAGTGATGGGGACCGCATCTACGAGCAGTACTTC. Translated, it gives CATSDGDRIYEQYF.

A word on this clonotype: A read error is possible here, since a much larger clone lies one base away. This rearrangement joins TRBV16 to TRBJ1-1; D is unclear. CDR3 length: 14 amino acids. CDR1 is KGHSY and CDR2 is FQNENV in the germline V gene. CDR3 in amino acids: CVSSPSHGNTEAFF. In DNA form, the CDR3 reads TGTGTCAGCAGCCCCTCACATGGGAACACTGAAGCTTTCTTT.

This clonotype was seen ten or more times. V usage is TRBV6-2 or TRBV6-3 and J usage is TRBJ2-5, with D unresolved. The germline CDR1 and CDR2 sequences are MNHEY and SVGEGT. The V end lost 7 bases, the J end lost 0 bases, and 15 bases lay between the germline ends. The CDR3 contains 15 residues. The CDR3 protein is CASTIDGAYQETQYF. DNA of the CDR3: TGTGCCAGCACCATTGACGGAGCCTACCAAGAGACCCAGTACTTC.